The sequence of this T cell receptor beta chain was determined in a study of T-cell reconstitution after alpha-beta-depleted transplantation in children (dated by TCRdb to between 2015 and 2016). With respect to the entire study: T-cell immune reconstitution after TCRalphabeta/CD19-depleted allogeneic hematopoietic cell transplantation in children was quantitatively tracked in the study by means of TCR repertoire profiling. What the study reported, not specific to this receptor: Over the following months the frequencies of hyperexpanded clones went down, and after one year T-cell counts and TCRbeta diversity were mostly credited to newly produced T cells. The high TCRbeta diversity at day 60 in some patients was ascribed to recipient T cells and intrathymic progenitors that had survived conditioning. The apparently early alphabetaT-cell count recovery about two months after transplant was reportedly dependent on only several hundred rapidly expanded clones derived from non-depleted graft cells.

The sample's treatment or condition label is to be understood as: allogeneic hematopoietic cell transplantation with graft depleted of TCRalphabeta T cells and CD19 B cells. The transplant recipients were children given TCRalphabeta/CD19-depleted allogeneic hematopoietic cell grafts. The library was produced with PCR. These reads were obtained on an Illumina HiSeq 2500. TCR libraries were prepared with molecular barcoding, using unique molecular identifiers to normalize TCRbeta repertoire quantification. The public sequencing data were trimmed at Q25 with fastp and processed into clonotypes with MiXCR by TCRdb, which kept only in-frame beta chains. When rows share a CDR3 protein, they turn into one entry using the most common DNA and genes. In this sample the table shows around 670,000 distinct CDR3 sequences, 13% of which occur a single time. Approximately 0.8% of the sample goes to the ten largest clones.

This clonotype occurred many times. Which antigen it targets is not known. No base qualities exist here, and no much larger clone lies one base off it. The clonotype comes from a girl aged 2-10 years with congenital amegakaryocytic thrombocytopenia, due to receive a stem cell transplant. The specimen comprised PBMCs, sampled before TCRalphabeta/CD19-depleted stem cell transplant.

The DNA sequence follows: TGCAGTGCTGTCCTAGCTCAGCTGAACACTGAGCAGTTCTTC. It is translated as CSAVLAQLNTEQFF. This receptor chain uses TRBV20-1 and TRBJ2-1; TRBD2 is perhaps the D gene, given 5 matching bases. The CDR3 covers 14 residues, taking in both the cysteine and the phenylalanine. Here the CDR3 DNA is all that survives: 42 bases in frame from base 1. CDR1 and CDR2 (DFQATT, SNEGSKA) derive from the germline V gene (reference sequence). Trimming at the junction amounts to 5 bases on V and 9 bases on J, and the germline ends lie 20 bases apart.